The next 26 T cell receptor beta chains were all read from a single sample in a study of blood T cell repertoires in COVID-19. The table came from immunoSEQ multiplex PCR; TCRdb's copy has only in-frame clones and leaves some out. The data show about 270,000 clones, about nine tenths seen once. The sample comprised peripheral blood. Receptors originate from a woman in her sixties or seventies who had recovered from COVID-19.

This chain links TRBV10-3 with TRBJ2-2; TRBD2 matches at 8 bases. V lost 4 bases and J lost 4; bases outside the gene matches: 5. Germline assignment: CDR1 ENHRY and CDR2 SYGVKD. This CDR3 is 15 amino acids long. The CDR3 region is CAISAGGGITGELFF. Here the CDR3 DNA reads TGTGCCATCAGTGCCGGGGGGGGTATCACCGGGGAGCTGTTTTTT.

This chain connects TRBV19 to TRBJ1-2; 9 bases map to TRBD1. Germline V gives CDR1 LNHDA, CDR2 SQIVND (reference sequence). Losses at the gene ends were 0 bases for V and 7 bases for J; bases not matched to a gene: 6. The CDR3 is 15 amino acids. The CDR3 DNA sequence: TGTGCCAGTAGTATAGATCGACAGGGGGGGAGTGGCTACACCTTC. Its translation: CASSIDRQGGSGYTF.

V is TRBV19 and J is TRBJ2-4, with TRBD1 identical over 10 bases. The CDR3 length is 18 residues. Germline trimming cut 5 bases from V and 7 bases from J; bases unmatched to any gene: 17. The V gene's germline CDR1 is LNHDA and CDR2 SQIVND (reference sequence). The CDR3, as DNA: TGTGCCAGTAGTGTCGCCCGGGACAGGGGTTGGTTGGGGAACATTCAGTACTTC. It is translated as CASSVARDRGWLGNIQYF.

J is TRBJ1-4 and V is TRBV27; D call uncertain. The CDR3 loop spans 14 amino acids. With 5 bases removed from V and 0 bases from J, the gap between germline ends came to 7 bases. Germline CDR1 reads MNHEY; CDR2 reads SMNVEV (reference sequence). Here the CDR3 reads CASSNVATNEKLFF. CDR3 sequence (DNA): TGTGCCAGCAGTAATGTAGCAACTAATGAAAAACTGTTTTTT.

The chain combines TRBV5-1 with TRBJ2-2, with 7 nucleotides matching TRBD2. V lost 1 base, J lost 5 bases, and 5 bases stayed unmatched. Germline assignment: CDR1 SGHRS and CDR2 YFSETQ. The CDR3 extends over 15 amino acids. As DNA, the CDR3 is TGCGCCAGCAGCTTGTGGGAGGGGTCGACCGGGGAGCTGTTTTTT. It codes for CASSLWEGSTGELFF.

V and J are TRBV6-5 and TRBJ1-5; TRBD1 matches at 7 bases. CDR3 length equals 13 residues. Germline-derived CDR1 and CDR2 are MNHEY and SVGAGI. V was clipped by 8 bases and J by 9 bases; unmatched bases: 10. This chain's CDR3 is CASGGQSRTPQHF. CDR3 in DNA: TGTGCCAGCGGGGGACAGAGTAGGACGCCCCAGCATTTT.

CDR3 residues: CASIGALGGTEAFF. The CDR3 DNA is TGTGCCAGCATCGGGGCCCTAGGGGGCACTGAAGCTTTCTTT. The chain couples TRBV27 to TRBJ1-1; possible D gene TRBD1, 6 bases. Germline lookup yields CDR1 MNHEY and CDR2 SMNVEV (reference sequence). Trimming shortened V by 7 bases and J by 4 bases, and 16 bases separated the two germline ends. The CDR3 consists of 14 residues.

The chain recombines TRBV28 with TRBJ2-7; 8 bases line up with TRBD1. The CDR3 is 14 amino acids. From germline, CDR1 is MDHEN and CDR2 SYDVKM. V lost 8 bases, J lost 3 bases, and 9 bases stayed unmatched. CDR3 sequence: CASFPRDRFYEQYF. The CDR3 DNA reads TGTGCCAGCTTTCCTCGGGACAGGTTCTACGAGCAGTACTTC. Supplemented by reference TRBV28 and TRBJ2-7, the full variable domain reads DVKVTQSSRYLVKRTGEKVFLECVQDMDHENMFWYRQDPGLGLRLIYFSYDVKMKEKGDIPEGYSVSREKKERFSLILESASTNQTSMYLCASFPRDRFYEQYFGPGTRLTVT.

This chain uses TRBV4-3 with TRBJ2-1; 12 bases map to TRBD2. The CDR3 has 16 residues. Per the germline V gene, CDR1 is LGHNA and CDR2 is YSLEER. Unmatched junction bases numbered 6, after V lost 1 base and J lost 8 bases. The CDR3, as DNA: TGCGCCAGCAGCCAAGGGCTAGCGGGGGGGCATTATGAGCAGTTCTTC. This codes for CASSQGLAGGHYEQFF.

The chain couples TRBV3-1 (or the pseudogene TRBV3-2) to TRBJ2-1; 9 nucleotides line up with TRBD1. J was trimmed by 3 bases and V by 2 bases; bases with no gene match: 11. The CDR3 has 18 amino acids. The germline V gene has CDR1 LGHDT and CDR2 YNNKEL (reference sequence). The chain's CDR3 is CASSQSPSGQGFYNEQFF. The CDR3 region has the DNA TGTGCCAGCAGCCAAAGTCCCTCGGGACAGGGATTCTACAATGAGCAGTTCTTC.

In its sample, this clone was seen a few times. The genes are TRBV7-8 and TRBJ2-2; 8 nucleotides match TRBD2. CDR3 size: 18 residues. The J segment lost 5 bases and the V segment lost 4 bases, leaving 15 bases of the junction unmatched. Germline loops: CDR1 SGHVS, CDR2 FQNEAQ. For the CDR3, the DNA is TGTGCCAGCAGCTCGGGGAACTCGGGGGGGCCGAGGACCGGGGAGCTGTTTTTT. Its translation: CASSSGNSGGPRTGELFF.

The genes are TRBV5-8 and TRBJ2-7; 7 bases fit TRBD1. Germline V gene data show CDR1 as SGHTS and CDR2 as YDEGEE. The junction had 12 bases not matched to a gene; V was cut back by 0 bases and J by 0 bases. The CDR3 runs to 18 residues. CDR3 protein: CASSLALLGQVLSYEQYF. In DNA, the CDR3 is TGTGCCAGCAGCTTGGCCCTTCTCGGACAGGTTCTCTCCTACGAGCAGTACTTC.

The rearrangement joins TRBV6-5 to TRBJ1-2; TRBD1 agrees at 8 bases. The CDR3 runs 15 residues. Germline loops: CDR1 MNHEY, CDR2 SVGAGI. The ends lost 4 bases at V and 7 bases at J; junction bases unmatched: 11. The CDR3 DNA sequence: TGTGCCAGCAGTTTAGAGGGGCAGGGGGCGGTTGGCTACACCTTC. Residues: CASSLEGQGAVGYTF.

The rearrangement links TRBV10-3 to TRBJ2-2; 10 nucleotides match TRBD2. The CDR3 runs to 17 residues. V shed 6 bases, J shed 1 base, and the junction held 8 bases outside the gene matches. Germline V gene lookup returns CDR1 ENHRY and CDR2 SYGVKD. The CDR3 loop reads CAIRTLAGEMNTGELFF. CDR3 coding DNA: TGTGCCATCAGGACCCTAGCGGGGGAAATGAACACCGGGGAGCTGTTTTTT.

This chain links TRBV3-1 (or the pseudogene TRBV3-2) with TRBJ1-4; 10 bases are shared with TRBD1. The length of the CDR3 is 14 residues. The junction had 0 bases not matched to a gene; V was cut back by 3 bases and J by 5 bases. Germline CDR1 and CDR2: LGHDT and YNNKEL (reference sequence). The CDR3 DNA reads as TGTGCCAGCAGCCAGGGACAGGGGAATGAAAAACTGTTTTTT. This gives the protein CASSQGQGNEKLFF.

This clone was counted between two and nine times. This chain uses TRBV5-4 with TRBJ1-3; possible D gene TRBD1, 5 bases. The V and J ends lost 1 base and 0 bases respectively, with 8 bases between them. CDR3 length: 15 residues. Per germline, CDR1 SGHNT and CDR2 YYREEE (reference sequence). The CDR3: CASSLTGSSGNTIYF. For the CDR3, the DNA is TGTGCCAGCAGCTTGACAGGTTCCTCTGGAAACACCATATATTTT.

V is TRBV3-1 (or the pseudogene TRBV3-2) and J is TRBJ2-1; 15 bases are shared with TRBD2. CDR3 length: 20 residues. Germline CDR1 is LGHDT and CDR2 is YNNKEL (reference sequence). The V segment lost 1 base and the J segment 2 bases; nucleotides outside the gene matches: 9. CDR3: CASSQGPGLAGGPTYNEQFF. The CDR3 nucleotides are TGTGCCAGCAGCCAAGGTCCGGGACTAGCGGGGGGACCGACCTACAATGAGCAGTTCTTC.

The chain employs TRBV6-5 and TRBJ2-7, with 11 positions matching TRBD2. CDR1 is MNHEY, CDR2 SVGAGI, per germline. The trim removed 0 bases at V and 0 bases at J, leaving 1 base unmatched. This CDR3 is 16 amino acids long. The CDR3 nucleotides are TGTGCCAGCAGTTACTCACTAGCGGGGGCCTCCTACGAGCAGTACTTC. Protein sequence: CASSYSLAGASYEQYF.

The V gene is TRBV11-3, the J gene TRBJ1-1; tentative D call: TRBD1 (5 bases). V was pared by 3 bases and J by 0 bases, with 5 bases between. CDR1 is SGHNT and CDR2 is YENEEA in the germline V gene. The CDR3 spans 13 residues. CDR3 DNA sequence: TGTGCCAGCAGCTTGACAGTGAACACTGAAGCTTTCTTT. Protein product: CASSLTVNTEAFF.

The chain links TRBV5-1 to TRBJ2-2; D perhaps matches TRBD1 (5 bases). This CDR3 region has 16 residues. Germline values: CDR1 SGHRS, CDR2 YFSETQ. Deletions cut 0 bases from V and 4 bases from J, with 13 bases between. The CDR3 nucleotides read TGCGCCAGCAGCTTGGCCGGGCAGGGTGCCACCGGGGAGCTGTTTTTT. It codes for CASSLAGQGATGELFF.

The chain has TRBV5-6 and TRBJ1-1; D is unresolved. Deletions cut 2 bases from V and 1 base from J, with 15 bases between. Per the germline V gene, CDR1 is SGHDT and CDR2 is YYEEEE. This CDR3 spans 16 amino acids. This chain's CDR3 is CASSFLVVGGNTEAFF. The CDR3, as DNA: TGTGCCAGCAGCTTTCTGGTGGTCGGAGGGAACACTGAAGCTTTCTTT.

The chain uses TRBV20-1 and TRBJ1-5, with D possibly being TRBD1 (5 bases). Deletions cut 3 bases from V and 5 bases from J, with 11 bases between. Germline CDR1 and CDR2: DFQATT and SNEGSKA (reference sequence). The CDR3 loop spans 13 amino acids. The CDR3 DNA is TGCAGTGCTAGTCCCAGGGTGGATCAGCCCCAGCATTTT. Translating it yields CSASPRVDQPQHF.

The CDR3 nucleotides are TGTGCCAGCAGCCAAAGAATCGGGGATACGCAGTATTTT. It codes for CASSQRIGDTQYF. This chain joins TRBV3-1 (or the pseudogene TRBV3-2) and TRBJ2-3; no firm D call. From germline, CDR1 is LGHDT and CDR2 YNNKEL (reference sequence). V lost 2 bases, J lost 6 bases, and 9 bases lay in between. CDR3 size: 13 residues.

About this clone: Other DNA sequences in the same sample also yield this CDR3. This rearrangement joins TRBV7-2 to TRBJ1-4; no reliable D call. Trimming cost V 3 bases and J 0 bases, with 5 bases left between them. CDR1 and CDR2 (germline): SGHTA, FQGNSA. The CDR3 totals 14 residues. Written as DNA, the CDR3 is TGTGCCAGCAGCTTTTCTGCAACTAATGAAAAACTGTTTTTT. This gives the protein CASSFSATNEKLFF.

CDR3 in amino acids: CASSLDRDSILYF. CDR3 DNA sequence: TGTGCCAGCAGCTTAGATCGGGACAGCATCTTGTACTTC. The V gene is TRBV11-3, the J gene TRBJ2-7; TRBD1 agrees at 7 bases. Germline V lookup: CDR1 SGHNT, CDR2 YENEEA. This CDR3 region has 13 residues. The trim removed 0 bases at V and 12 bases at J, leaving 8 bases unmatched. The whole variable domain, filled in from reference TRBV11-3 and TRBJ2-7, reads EAGVVQSPRYKIIEKKQPVAFWCNPISGHNTLYWYLQNLGQGPELLIRYENEEAVDDSQLPKDRFSAERLKGVDSTLKIQPAELGDSAVYLCASSLDRDSILYFGPGTRLTVT.

This sequence joins TRBV7-2 and TRBJ1-4, with TRBD1 matching 12 bases. The germline gives CDR1 SGHTA, CDR2 FQGNSA. With 1 base clipped from V and 7 bases from J, the junction kept 4 bases outside the gene matches. The CDR3 length is 16 residues. The CDR3 region is CASSLVGTGGSEKLFF. CDR3 DNA: TGTGCCAGCAGCTTAGTTGGGACAGGGGGCTCTGAAAAACTGTTTTTT.